Below are 18 T cell receptor beta chains sequenced from a single sample in a study of blood T cells in healthy people across ages. Primed by a sample-barcoded 5' primer and a J-beta primer mix, a second PCR proceeded for roughly 6 to 12 cycles. TCRdb ran MiXCR on the 5' RACE reads and lists one entry per CDR3 protein. The data contain over 600,000 distinct CDR3 sequences, roughly 20% of them singletons. The specimen was blood. These receptor sequences come from a man aged 70 or older in good health.

This clonotype was observed a few times. The junction departs from the called germline gene at one end, perhaps through a read error. V usage is TRBV12-3 or TRBV12-4 and J usage is TRBJ2-5; tentative D call: TRBD1 (5 bases). Judging by the DNA end, TRBJ2-1 fits better; the J call may be wrong. This CDR3 is built from 14 residues. The CDR3 loop reads CVSSWGSPNNEQFF. CDR3 DNA sequence: TGTGTCAGCAGTTGGGGCAGCCCAAACAATGAGCAGTTCTTC.

The chain carries TRBV12-3 or TRBV12-4 and TRBJ1-6; TRBD1 aligns across 9 bases. This CDR3 has 15 residues. With V trimmed by 6 bases and J by 7 bases, 7 bases remained unmatched. The CDR3: CASRQGTGRNSPLHF. The CDR3 DNA reads TGTGCCAGCAGACAGGGGACAGGGAGGAATTCACCCCTCCACTTT.

This clonotype turned up a few times. The chain carries TRBV7-2 and TRBJ1-1, with TRBD1 as a possible D gene (5 bases). In germline, CDR1 is SGHTA, CDR2 FQGNSA. The CDR3 spans 15 residues. V was trimmed by 6 bases and J by 3 bases, leaving 17 bases between them. For the CDR3, the DNA is TGTGCCAGCAGTTCCCCGGGGGTATACGACACTGAAGCTTTCTTT. Translating gives CASSSPGVYDTEAFF.

The V gene is TRBV9, the J gene TRBJ2-5, with 7 bases fitting TRBD1. The CDR3 has 15 amino acids. V lost 0 bases to trimming and J lost 4 bases; unmatched junction nucleotides: 6. Germline assignment: CDR1 SGDLS and CDR2 YYNGEE. CDR3 sequence: CASSVEDRAGETQYF. The CDR3 nucleotides are TGTGCCAGCAGCGTAGAAGACAGGGCTGGAGAGACCCAGTACTTC.

This clonotype occurred many times. V is TRBV7-2 and J is TRBJ2-5; D is unclear. V dropped 1 base and J dropped 1 base, with 7 bases sitting between them. This CDR3 comprises 14 residues. The germline V gene has CDR1 SGHTA and CDR2 FQGNSA. The DNA of the CDR3 is TGTGCCAGCAGCTTAGTGTTGAGCCAAGAGACCCAGTACTTC. Encoded protein: CASSLVLSQETQYF.

J is TRBJ2-7 and V is TRBV4-2, with a possible D match to TRBD1 (7 bases). This CDR3 is built from 15 residues. Germline loops: CDR1 LGHNA, CDR2 YNFKEQ. V lost 0 bases to trimming and J lost 5 bases, with 14 bases between them. In DNA, the CDR3 is TGTGCCAGCAGCCAAGAATCCAGGGGGGTAGACGAGCAGTACTTC. This gives the protein CASSQESRGVDEQYF.

As for this clonotype: A read error may account for a junction end that differs from germline. This chain links TRBV5-1 with TRBJ2-7; D is unclear. The CDR3 runs 11 residues. Germline V gene data show CDR1 as SGHRS and CDR2 as YFSETQ. CDR3 nucleotide sequence: TGCGCCAGCAGTCGATCCTACGAGCAGTGCTTC. Amino acid sequence: CASSRSYEQCF.

The CDR3 sequence: CASSQAQGLWYF. The CDR3 nucleotides read TGTGCCAGCAGCCAAGCCCAGGGGTTATGGTACTTC. The chain joins TRBV3-1 to TRBJ2-5; weak D call: TRBD1 (6 bases). Trimming shortened V by 1 base and J by 13 bases, and 13 bases separated the two germline ends. The CDR3 totals 12 residues. The V gene's germline CDR1 is LGHDT and CDR2 YNNKEL (reference sequence).

This clonotype was observed at least ten times. The V gene is TRBV27, the J gene TRBJ2-7, with TRBD2 matching 7 bases. Losses at the gene ends were 0 bases for V and 7 bases for J; bases not matched to a gene: 9. CDR1 is MNHEY, CDR2 SMNVEV, per germline (reference sequence). The CDR3 totals 15 residues. The CDR3 DNA sequence: TGTGCCAGCAGTTTATCTACCGCGGGAGCAGGGGAGCAGTACTTC. As protein: CASSLSTAGAGEQYF.

The chain carries TRBV7-2 and TRBJ2-4; D is unclear. CDR3 length: 17 residues. Germline V gives CDR1 SGHTA, CDR2 FQGNSA. V lost 5 bases, J lost 0 bases, and 17 bases lay in between. CDR3 loop: CASSPALRPIAKNIQYF. CDR3 sequence (DNA): TGTGCCAGCAGCCCCGCCCTTCGTCCTATAGCCAAAAACATTCAGTACTTC. The full variable domain, with the rest looked up from reference TRBV7-2 and TRBJ2-4, is GAGVSQSPSNKVTEKGKDVELRCDPISGHTALYWYRQSLGQGLEFLIYFQGNSAPDKSGLPSDRFSAERTGGSVSTLTIQRTQQEDSAVYLCASSPALRPIAKNIQYFGAGTRLSVL.

The chain links TRBV2 to TRBJ1-1; no clear D gene. The CDR3 consists of 13 residues. The germline V and J ends were trimmed by 8 bases and 0 bases, with 10 bases remaining between them. Germline CDR1 and CDR2: SNHLY and FYNNEI. CDR3 sequence reads: CASQKEVNTEAFF. CDR3 nucleotide sequence: TGTGCCAGCCAAAAAGAGGTGAACACTGAAGCTTTCTTT.

This clonotype was seen more than once but under ten times. This sequence joins TRBV24-1 and TRBJ2-3; maybe TRBD2 (5 bases). This CDR3 contains 13 residues. Trimming stripped 1 base from V and 6 bases from J, with 7 bases between. Looked up from germline, CDR1 is KGHDR and CDR2 is SFDVKD. The CDR3 loop reads CATSDFPGDTQYF. The CDR3 nucleotides read TGTGCCACCAGTGATTTTCCGGGGGATACGCAGTATTTT.

This clonotype was seen a handful of times. V and J are TRBV7-2 and TRBJ2-7; 8 bases align to TRBD1. Germline CDR1 SGHTA, CDR2 FQGNSA. The CDR3 has 14 amino acids. The V segment lost 5 bases and the J segment 2 bases; nucleotides outside the gene matches: 5. The CDR3: CASSRDRQTYEQYF. CDR3 nucleotides: TGTGCCAGCAGCCGGGACAGGCAAACCTACGAGCAGTACTTC.

The genes are TRBV28 and TRBJ2-5; 9 nucleotides match TRBD2. The germline V gene has CDR1 MDHEN and CDR2 SYDVKM. CDR3 length equals 15 residues. The J segment lost 5 bases and the V segment lost 3 bases, leaving 7 bases of the junction unmatched. DNA of the CDR3: TGTGCCAGCAGTTTTAGCGGGGGACGGAGGGAGACCCAGTACTTC. This codes for CASSFSGGRRETQYF. The whole variable domain, filled in from reference TRBV28 and TRBJ2-5, reads DVKVTQSSRYLVKRTGEKVFLECVQDMDHENMFWYRQDPGLGLRLIYFSYDVKMKEKGDIPEGYSVSREKKERFSLILESASTNQTSMYLCASSFSGGRRETQYFGPGTRLLVL.

This clonotype was counted only a few times. The CDR3: CASSEQGTGELFF. CDR3 DNA sequence: TGTGCCAGCAGCGAACAGGGGACCGGGGAGCTGTTTTTT. This chain uses TRBV7-2 with TRBJ2-2, with 7 bases aligning to TRBD1. V shed 5 bases and J 5 bases; nucleotides not matched to a gene: 2. Germline V gene data show CDR1 as SGHTA and CDR2 as FQGNSA. This CDR3 has 13 residues.

This chain links TRBV14 with TRBJ2-7; D is perhaps TRBD1 or TRBD2 (5 bases each). Trimming removed 0 bases at V and 4 bases at J, with 10 bases between. CDR3 length: 14 amino acids. Germline CDR1 is SGHDN and CDR2 is FVKESK. CDR3 protein: CASSQERGRYEQYF. The CDR3 bases are TGTGCCAGCAGCCAAGAGAGGGGTAGGTACGAGCAGTACTTC.

The rearrangement uses TRBV12-3 or TRBV12-4 and TRBJ2-5; 9 bases are shared with TRBD2. The length of the CDR3 is 15 residues. The J segment lost 4 bases and the V segment lost 5 bases, leaving 8 bases of the junction unmatched. The DNA for the CDR3 is TGTGCCAGCAGTCGAGGCGGGGGGGCCAGAGAGACCCAGTACTTC. Protein sequence: CASSRGGGARETQYF.

Only a few counts were recorded for this clonotype. V usage is TRBV29-1 and J usage is TRBJ2-7, with 9 bases that match TRBD1. Germline V gives CDR1 SQVTM, CDR2 ANQGSEA. Trimming removed 6 bases from V and 5 bases from J; junction bases left unmatched: 8. The CDR3 totals 13 residues. For the CDR3, the DNA is TGCAGCGTCGGGGACAGGGTATTGAACGAGCAGTACTTC. Amino acid sequence: CSVGDRVLNEQYF.